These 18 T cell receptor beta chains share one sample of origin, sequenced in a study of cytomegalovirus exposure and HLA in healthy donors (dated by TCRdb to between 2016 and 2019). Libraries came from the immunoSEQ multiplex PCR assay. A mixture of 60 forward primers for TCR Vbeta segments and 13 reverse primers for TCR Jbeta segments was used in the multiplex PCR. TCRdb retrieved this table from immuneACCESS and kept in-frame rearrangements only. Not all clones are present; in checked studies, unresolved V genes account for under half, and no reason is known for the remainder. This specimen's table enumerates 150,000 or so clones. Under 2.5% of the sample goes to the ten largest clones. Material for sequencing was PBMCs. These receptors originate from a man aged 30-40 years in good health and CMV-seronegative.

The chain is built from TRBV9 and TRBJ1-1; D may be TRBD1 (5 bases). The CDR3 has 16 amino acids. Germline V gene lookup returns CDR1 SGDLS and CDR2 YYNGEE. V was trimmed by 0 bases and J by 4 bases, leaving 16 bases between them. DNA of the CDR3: TGTGCCAGCAGCGTAGTCGGGGCAATAGCGGCCACTGAAGCTTTCTTT. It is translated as CASSVVGAIAATEAFF. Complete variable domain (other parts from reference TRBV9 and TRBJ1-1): DSGVTQTPKHLITATGQRVTLRCSPRSGDLSVYWYQQSLDQGLQFLIQYYNGEERAKGNILERFSAQQFPDLHSELNLSSLELGDSALYFCASSVVGAIAATEAFFGQGTRLTVV.

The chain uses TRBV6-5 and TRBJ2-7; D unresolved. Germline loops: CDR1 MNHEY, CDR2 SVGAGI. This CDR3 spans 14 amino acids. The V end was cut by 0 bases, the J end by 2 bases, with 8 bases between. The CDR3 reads CASSYSPGAYEQYF. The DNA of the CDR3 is TGTGCCAGCAGTTACTCTCCAGGCGCCTACGAGCAGTACTTC.

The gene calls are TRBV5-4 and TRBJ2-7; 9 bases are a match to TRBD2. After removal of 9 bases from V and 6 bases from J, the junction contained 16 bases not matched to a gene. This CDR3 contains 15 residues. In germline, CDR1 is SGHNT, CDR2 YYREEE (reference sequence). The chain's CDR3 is CATRPGASGDGEQYF. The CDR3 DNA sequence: TGTGCCACCCGGCCGGGGGCTAGCGGGGACGGCGAGCAGTACTTC.

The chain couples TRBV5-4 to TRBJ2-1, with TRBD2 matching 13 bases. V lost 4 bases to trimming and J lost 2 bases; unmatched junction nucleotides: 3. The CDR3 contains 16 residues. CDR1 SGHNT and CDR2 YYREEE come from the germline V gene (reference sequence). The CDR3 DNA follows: TGTGCCAGCAGCCGGACTAGCGGGAGCACCTACAATGAGCAGTTCTTC. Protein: CASSRTSGSTYNEQFF.

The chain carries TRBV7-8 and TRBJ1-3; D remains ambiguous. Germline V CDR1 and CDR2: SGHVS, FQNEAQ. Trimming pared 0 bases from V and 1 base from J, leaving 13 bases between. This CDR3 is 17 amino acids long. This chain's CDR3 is CASSLARGPESGNTIYF. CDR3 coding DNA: TGTGCCAGCAGCTTAGCTCGCGGTCCAGAATCTGGAAACACCATATATTTT.

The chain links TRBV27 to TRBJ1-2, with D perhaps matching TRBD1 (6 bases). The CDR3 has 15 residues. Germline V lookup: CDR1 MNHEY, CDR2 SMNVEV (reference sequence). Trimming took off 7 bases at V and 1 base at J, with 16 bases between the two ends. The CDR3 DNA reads TGTGCCAGCAAGATGGGGAGGGGGAATAACTATGGCTACACCTTC. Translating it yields CASKMGRGNNYGYTF.

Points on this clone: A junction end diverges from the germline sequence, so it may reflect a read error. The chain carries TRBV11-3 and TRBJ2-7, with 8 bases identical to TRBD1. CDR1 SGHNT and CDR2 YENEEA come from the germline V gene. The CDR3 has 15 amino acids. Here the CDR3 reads CASSLDSGGEYEQYF. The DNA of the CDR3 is TGTGCCAGCAGCCTAGACTCAGGGGGCGAATACGAGCAGTACTTC.

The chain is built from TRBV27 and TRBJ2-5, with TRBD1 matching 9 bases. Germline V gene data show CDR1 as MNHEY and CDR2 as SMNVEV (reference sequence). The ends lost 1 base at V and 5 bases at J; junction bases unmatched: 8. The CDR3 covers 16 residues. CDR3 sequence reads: CASSLFVGQGGETQYF. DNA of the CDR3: TGTGCCAGCAGTTTATTTGTGGGACAGGGCGGGGAGACCCAGTACTTC.

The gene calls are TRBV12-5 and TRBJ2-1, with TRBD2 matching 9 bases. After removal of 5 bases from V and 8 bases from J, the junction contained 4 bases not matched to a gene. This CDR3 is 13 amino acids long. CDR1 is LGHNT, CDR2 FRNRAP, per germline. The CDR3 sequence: CASGLAGNDEQFF. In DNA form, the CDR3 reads TGTGCTAGTGGTCTAGCGGGAAACGATGAGCAGTTCTTC.

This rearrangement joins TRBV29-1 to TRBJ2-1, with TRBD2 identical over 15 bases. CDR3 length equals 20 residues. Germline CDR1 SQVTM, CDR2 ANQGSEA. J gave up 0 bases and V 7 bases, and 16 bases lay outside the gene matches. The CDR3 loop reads CSATDLGLAGGQSSYNEQFF. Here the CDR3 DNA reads TGCAGCGCGACGGACCTGGGACTAGCGGGAGGTCAAAGCTCCTACAATGAGCAGTTCTTC.

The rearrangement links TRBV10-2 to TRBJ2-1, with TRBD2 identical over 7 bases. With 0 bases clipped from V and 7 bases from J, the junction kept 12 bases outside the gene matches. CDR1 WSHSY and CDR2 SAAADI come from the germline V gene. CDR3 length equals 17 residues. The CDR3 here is CASSESIGAGAWNEQFF. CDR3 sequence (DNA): TGCGCCAGCAGTGAGTCGATAGGGGCGGGAGCTTGGAATGAGCAGTTCTTC.

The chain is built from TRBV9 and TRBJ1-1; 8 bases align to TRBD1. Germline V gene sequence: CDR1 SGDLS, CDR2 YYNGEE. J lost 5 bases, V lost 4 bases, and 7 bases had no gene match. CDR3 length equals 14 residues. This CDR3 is CASSIGQGRTEAFF. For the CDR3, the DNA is TGTGCCAGCAGCATAGGACAGGGAAGGACTGAAGCTTTCTTT.

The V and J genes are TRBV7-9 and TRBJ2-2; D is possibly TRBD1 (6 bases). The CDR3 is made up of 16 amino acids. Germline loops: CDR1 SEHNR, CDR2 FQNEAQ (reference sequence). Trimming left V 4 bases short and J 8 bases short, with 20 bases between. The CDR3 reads CASSSRGSISSGELFF. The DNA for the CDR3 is TGTGCCAGCAGCTCGAGGGGGAGCATTAGTAGTGGGGAGCTGTTTTTT.

Written as DNA, the CDR3 is TGTGCCAGCAGTGACTCCCCGGGACAGTACACCGGGGAGCTGTTTTTT. Amino acids: CASSDSPGQYTGELFF. V is TRBV6-4 and J is TRBJ2-2; the match to TRBD1 covers 7 bases. Germline-derived CDR1 and CDR2 are MRHNA and SNTAGT. There are 16 residues in the CDR3. V lost 0 bases to trimming and J lost 3 bases; unmatched junction nucleotides: 4.

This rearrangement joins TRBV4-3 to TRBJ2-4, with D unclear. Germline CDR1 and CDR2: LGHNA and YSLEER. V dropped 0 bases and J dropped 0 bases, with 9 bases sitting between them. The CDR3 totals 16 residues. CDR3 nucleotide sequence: TGCGCCAGCAGCCAAGACTCTCTCGGAGCCAAAAACATTCAGTACTTC. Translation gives CASSQDSLGAKNIQYF.

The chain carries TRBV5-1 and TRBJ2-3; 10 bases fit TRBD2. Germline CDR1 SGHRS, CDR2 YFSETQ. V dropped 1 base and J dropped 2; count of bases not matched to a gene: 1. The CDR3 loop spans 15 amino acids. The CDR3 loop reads CASSLLAGATDTQYF. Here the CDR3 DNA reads TGCGCCAGCAGCTTGCTAGCGGGAGCCACAGATACGCAGTATTTT.

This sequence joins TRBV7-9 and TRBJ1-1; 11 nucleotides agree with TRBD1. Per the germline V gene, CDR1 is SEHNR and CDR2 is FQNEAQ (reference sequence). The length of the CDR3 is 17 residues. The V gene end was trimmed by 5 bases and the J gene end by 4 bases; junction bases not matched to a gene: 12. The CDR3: CASSLRDRGLGSTEAFF. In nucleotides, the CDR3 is TGTGCCAGCAGCCTTAGGGACAGGGGGTTAGGTAGCACTGAAGCTTTCTTT.

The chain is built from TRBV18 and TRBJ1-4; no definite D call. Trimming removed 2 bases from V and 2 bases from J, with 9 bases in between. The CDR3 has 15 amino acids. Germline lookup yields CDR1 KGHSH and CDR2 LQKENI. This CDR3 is CASSPFEGTNEKLFF. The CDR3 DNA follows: TGTGCCAGCTCACCATTTGAGGGTACTAATGAAAAACTGTTTTTT.